Sequencing of this T cell receptor beta chain was carried out in a study of molecular identifiers for immune sequencing clone quantification. Study-wide results and caveats: In naive cells, under 1% of molecules belonged to clones above 20 RNA copies, against over 99% in effector cells. Jurkat TCR RNA spiked in from one cell (amid about a million naive cells) was reportedly detectable.

TCRdb re-called the PCR reads with MiXCR, one entry per CDR3 protein. The sample includes more than 250,000 distinct CDR3 sequences, 20% to 25% of them seen just once. This clonotype was counted only a few times. The antigen remains unidentified. In germline, CDR1 is SNHLY, CDR2 FYNNEI. V lost 5 bases and J lost 7; bases outside the gene matches: 8. The CDR3 has 15 amino acids. This clonotype was obtained from a human donor in good health. Some libraries in this study had Jurkat cell RNA spiked in. The J gene is TRBJ2-1, the V gene TRBV2, with 10 bases fitting TRBD1. Sequencing was performed on naive CD8+ T cells from blood, with Jurkat cell RNA spiked in. The subset denotes: FACS-sorted CD8+CD4-CCR7+CD45RA+ naive T cells. DNA for the CDR3: TGTGCCAGCAGTACACCGGGACAGGGGATAAATGAGCAGTTCTTC. This sequence encodes CASSTPGQGINEQFF.